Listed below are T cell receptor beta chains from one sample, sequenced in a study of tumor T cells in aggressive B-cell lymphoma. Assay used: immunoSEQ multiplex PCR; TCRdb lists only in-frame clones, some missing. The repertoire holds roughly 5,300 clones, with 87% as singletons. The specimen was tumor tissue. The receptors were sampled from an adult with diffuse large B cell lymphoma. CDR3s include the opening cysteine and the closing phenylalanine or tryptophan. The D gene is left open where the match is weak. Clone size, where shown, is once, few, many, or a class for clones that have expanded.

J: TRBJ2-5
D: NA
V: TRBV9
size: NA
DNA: TGTGCCAGCAGCGTAGGGAACGTACAGCAAGAGACCCAGTACTTC
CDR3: CASSVGNVQQETQYF

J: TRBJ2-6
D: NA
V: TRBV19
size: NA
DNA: TGTGCCAGTAGTTGGGGACACCTCTCTGGGGCCAACGTCCTGACTTTC
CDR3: CASSWGHLSGANVLTF

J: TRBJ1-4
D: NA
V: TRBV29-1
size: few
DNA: TGCAGCGTGGACCAGGGTCAGGGATCTAATGAAAAACTGTTTTTT
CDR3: CSVDQGQGSNEKLFF

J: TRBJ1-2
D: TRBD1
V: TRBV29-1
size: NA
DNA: TGCAGCGTTGAAGTAATTATGCGGAAGAAGGGGGCCAAGGGGTATGGCTACACCTTC
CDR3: CSVEVIMRKKGAKGYGYTF

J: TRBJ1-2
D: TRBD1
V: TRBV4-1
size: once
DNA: TGCGCCAGCAGCCACCCGGGACAGGGGGCTCTCGGCTACACCTTC
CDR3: CASSHPGQGALGYTF

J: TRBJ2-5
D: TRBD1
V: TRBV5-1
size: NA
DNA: TGCGCCAGCAGCTTTCCCGGGACAGAAGAGACCCAGTACTTC
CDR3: CASSFPGTEETQYF

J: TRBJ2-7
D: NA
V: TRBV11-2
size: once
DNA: TGTGCCAGCAGCTTTGGTGGCAGGGGCTCCTACGAGCAGTACTTC
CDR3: CASSFGGRGSYEQYF

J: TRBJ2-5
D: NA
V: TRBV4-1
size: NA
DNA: TGCGCCAGCAGCCAAGGGGCAGTAAACCCACGAAGAGAGACCCAGTACTTC
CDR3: CASSQGAVNPRRETQYF

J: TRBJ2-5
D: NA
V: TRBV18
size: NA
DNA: TGTGCCAGCTCACCACCAGTACAGGGCTGGGAAGAGACCCAGTACTTC
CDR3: CASSPPVQGWEETQYF

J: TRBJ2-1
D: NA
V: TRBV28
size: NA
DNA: TGTGCCAGCAGTCCAAATACAGGGCCCAAGCAGTTCTTC
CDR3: CASSPNTGPKQFF

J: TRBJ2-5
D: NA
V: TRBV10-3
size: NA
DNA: TGTGCCATCTTGTCAGGGGAGACCCAGTACTTC
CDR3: CAILSGETQYF

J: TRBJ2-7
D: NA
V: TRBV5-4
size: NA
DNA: TGTGCCAGCAGCTTGGGACAGCTATCCTACGAGCAGTACTTC
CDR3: CASSLGQLSYEQYF

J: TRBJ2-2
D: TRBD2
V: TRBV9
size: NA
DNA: TGTGCCAGCAGCGTAGAAGTCCTAGCGGGAACCGGGGAGCTGTTTTTT
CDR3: CASSVEVLAGTGELFF

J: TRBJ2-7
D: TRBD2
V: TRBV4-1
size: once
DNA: TGCGCCAGCAGCCAAGATGGGGGGGGACGATCGAGCGAGCAGTACTTC
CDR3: CASSQDGGGRSSEQYF

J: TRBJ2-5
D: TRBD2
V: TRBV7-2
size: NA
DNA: TGTGCCAGCAGCTCCCAGCTAGCGGGGGGTTGGGAGACCCAGTACTTC
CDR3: CASSSQLAGGWETQYF

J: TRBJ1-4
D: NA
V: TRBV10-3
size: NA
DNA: TGTGCCATCAGTGAGGGGAGAGCAACTAATGAAAAACTGTTTTTT
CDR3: CAISEGRATNEKLFF

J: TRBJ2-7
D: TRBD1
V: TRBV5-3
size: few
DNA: TGTGCCAGAAGCCTAAGGGACAGCAACTCCTACGAGCAGTACTTC
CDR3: CARSLRDSNSYEQYF

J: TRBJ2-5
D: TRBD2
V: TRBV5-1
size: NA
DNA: TGCGCCAGCAGCCCACTAGCGGATCAAGAGACCCAGTACTTC
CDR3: CASSPLADQETQYF

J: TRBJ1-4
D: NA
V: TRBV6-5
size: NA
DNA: TGTGCCAGCAGTTACACGGGGAGGGCGACTAATGAAAAACTGTTTTTT
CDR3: CASSYTGRATNEKLFF

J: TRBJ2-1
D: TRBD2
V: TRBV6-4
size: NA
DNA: TGTGCCAGCAGTACAATCACTAGCGGGAGGAATGAGCAGTTCTTC
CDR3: CASSTITSGRNEQFF

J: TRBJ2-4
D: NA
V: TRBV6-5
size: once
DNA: TGTGCCAGCAGATCGTCCTTAGCCAAAAACATTCAGTACTTC
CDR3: CASRSSLAKNIQYF

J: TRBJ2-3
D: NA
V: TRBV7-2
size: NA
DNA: TGTGCCAGCAGCTTAGCACACACAGATACGCAGTATTTT
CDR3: CASSLAHTDTQYF

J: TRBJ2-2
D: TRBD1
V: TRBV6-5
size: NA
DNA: TGTGCCAGCAGTAAGACAGGGGATCGGCTGTTTTTT
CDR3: CASSKTGDRLFF